These 8 T cell receptor beta chains were sequenced from one sample in a study of Ad26.COV2.S vaccination and SARS-CoV-2 variants. Here immunoSEQ multiplex PCR was the method, and the copy in TCRdb shows in-frame clones only, minus some. This table has 450,000 to 550,000 clones, 89% appearing once. Regarding treatment: 15 to 20 received Ad26.COV2.S at low or high dose, single or two shots; roughly 5 received placebo; per-sample allocation not given. On day 63 after the first injection, vaccine and placebo recipients gave samples. Source: peripheral blood, taken in a trial of Ad26.COV2.S vaccine versus placebo. These receptor sequences come from a person between 18 and 60 years old who received the Ad26.COV2.S COVID-19 vaccine or a placebo.

The V gene is TRBV4-3, the J gene TRBJ2-1, with D perhaps matching TRBD1 (5 bases). Germline V lookup: CDR1 LGHNA, CDR2 YSLEER. The length of the CDR3 is 16 residues. V lost 0 bases to trimming and J lost 10 bases, with 19 bases between them. For the CDR3, the DNA is TGCGCCAGCAGCCAAGAAGGGCAGGGTCTTGTGGGGGAGCAGTTCTTC. Its translation is CASSQEGQGLVGEQFF.

The rearrangement uses TRBV27 and TRBJ2-2; the D gene is possibly TRBD2 (6 bases). Per germline, CDR1 MNHEY and CDR2 SMNVEV (reference sequence). Trimming pared 10 bases from V and 6 bases from J, leaving 18 bases between. The CDR3 runs to 14 residues. CDR3 in amino acids: CATRGGGGPGELFF. The CDR3 DNA reads as TGTGCCACCCGAGGTGGGGGAGGACCCGGGGAGCTGTTTTTT.

The CDR3: CASRPPFGPNSYNEQFF. CDR3 sequence (DNA): TGTGCCAGCAGACCCCCGTTTGGGCCGAACTCCTACAATGAGCAGTTCTTC. The V and J genes are TRBV27 and TRBJ2-1; D gene uncertain. The ends were cut back, 6 bases at V and 0 bases at J, with 18 bases in the middle. This CDR3 is 17 amino acids long. Germline CDR1 reads MNHEY; CDR2 reads SMNVEV (reference sequence).

This rearrangement joins TRBV25-1 to TRBJ1-1; 9 bases fit TRBD1. Germline V gene lookup returns CDR1 MGHDK and CDR2 SYGVNS. Trimming took 1 base from V and 10 from J; bases not matched to a gene: 10. CDR3 length: 15 amino acids. CDR3 coding DNA: TGTGCCAGCAGTGAATTTATAGGACAGGGGTCCGTAGCTTTCTTT. Its protein is CASSEFIGQGSVAFF.

This chain uses TRBV20-1 with TRBJ2-7; D is uncertain. CDR3 length: 10 amino acids. With 0 bases removed from V and 7 bases from J, the gap between germline ends came to 4 bases. CDR1 and CDR2 from the germline V gene are DFQATT and SNEGSKA (reference sequence). The DNA of the CDR3 is TGCAGTGCTAGAGATTATGAGCAGTACGTC. Protein sequence: CSARDYEQYV.

The chain is built from TRBV12-3 or TRBV12-4 and TRBJ1-1, with TRBD1 as a possible D gene (5 bases). The CDR3 covers 13 residues. V was pared by 6 bases and J by 7 bases, with 15 bases between. Here the CDR3 reads CASRTASWGEAFF. As DNA, the CDR3 is TGTGCCAGCAGGACAGCCTCATGGGGTGAAGCTTTCTTT.

This clone was seen only a few times. This chain uses TRBV18 with TRBJ1-3, with D maybe TRBD1 (5 bases). Trimming pared 6 bases from V and 0 bases from J, leaving 9 bases between. The germline V gene has CDR1 KGHSH and CDR2 LQKENI. CDR3 size: 14 residues. CDR3 loop: CASSMTDSGNTIYF. For the CDR3, the DNA is TGTGCCAGCTCGATGACAGACTCTGGAAACACCATATATTTT.

The genes are TRBV7-8 and TRBJ2-2, with D unresolved. Germline loops: CDR1 SGHVS, CDR2 FQNEAQ. With 5 bases removed from V and 2 bases from J, the gap between germline ends came to 12 bases. The CDR3 sequence is 15 residues long. CDR3 sequence reads: CASSPAVFNTGELFF. The CDR3 coding sequence is TGTGCCAGCAGCCCCGCGGTCTTTAACACCGGGGAGCTGTTTTTT.